What follows are 17 T cell receptor beta chains derived from one specimen sequenced in a study of PD-1 blockade in classical Hodgkin lymphoma. Time point in this sample: cycle 4 day 1 (C4D1), after less than 7 weeks of nivolumab. Every patient was affected by relapse after autologous stem cell transplantation, while exposure to brentuximab vedotin was not uniform. Researchers used magnetic negative selection to pull out pure CD4+ T cells from thawed PBMCs. TCRdb's copy holds only in-frame clones and misses some; the assay was immunoSEQ multiplex PCR. Of 25,000 to 35,000 clones in the sample, 85% are singletons; the top ten hold about 2.4%. Sequences were derived from CD4+ T cells from blood, sampled before the fourth cycle of nivolumab. The receptors were gathered from a human donor with classical Hodgkin lymphoma.

This chain uses TRBV2 with TRBJ1-5; 9 positions match TRBD1. This CDR3 has 13 residues. With V trimmed by 5 bases and J by 5 bases, 1 base remained unmatched. Germline CDR1 is SNHLY and CDR2 is FYNNEI. The CDR3 spells CASSWDRDQPQHF. The CDR3 DNA is TGTGCCAGCAGTTGGGACAGGGATCAGCCCCAGCATTTT. Full variable domain (missing parts from reference TRBV2 and TRBJ1-5): EPEVTQTPSHQVTQMGQEVILRCVPISNHLYFYWYRQILGQKVEFLVSFYNNEISEKSEIFDDQFSVERPDGSNFTLKIRSTKLEDSAMYFCASSWDRDQPQHFGDGTRLSIL.

V gene TRBV13 combines with J gene TRBJ2-3; 9 positions match TRBD2. V gave up 5 bases and J gave up 2 bases; unmatched junction bases: 8. Germline CDR1 PRHDT, CDR2 FYEKMQ (reference sequence). The CDR3 spans 16 residues. Here the CDR3 reads CASSPPTSGPTDTQYF. CDR3 nucleotides: TGTGCCAGCAGCCCCCCGACTAGCGGTCCCACAGATACGCAGTATTTT.

This chain links TRBV28 with TRBJ1-1; TRBD1 might be the D (6 bases). Germline V gene lookup returns CDR1 MDHEN and CDR2 SYDVKM. This CDR3 has 10 amino acids. The V end lost 6 bases, the J end lost 13 bases, and 12 bases lay between the germline ends. The CDR3 here is CASRMDRVFF. The CDR3 coding sequence is TGTGCCAGCAGAATGGACAGAGTTTTCTTT. The full variable domain, completed using reference TRBV28 and TRBJ1-1, is DVKVTQSSRYLVKRTGEKVFLECVQDMDHENMFWYRQDPGLGLRLIYFSYDVKMKEKGDIPEGYSVSREKKERFSLILESASTNQTSMYLCASRMDRVFFGQGTRLTVV.

This chain joins TRBV28 and TRBJ2-4; 11 bases match TRBD1. In germline, CDR1 is MDHEN, CDR2 SYDVKM. Trimming took 5 bases from V and 1 from J; bases not matched to a gene: 7. The CDR3 contains 17 residues. The CDR3 here is CASSPRTGGDAKNIQYF. The CDR3 region has the DNA TGTGCCAGCAGTCCCCGGACAGGGGGCGACGCCAAAAACATTCAGTACTTC. Using reference TRBV28 and TRBJ2-4 for the parts outside the CDR3, the full variable domain is DVKVTQSSRYLVKRTGEKVFLECVQDMDHENMFWYRQDPGLGLRLIYFSYDVKMKEKGDIPEGYSVSREKKERFSLILESASTNQTSMYLCASSPRTGGDAKNIQYFGAGTRLSVL.

V and J are TRBV2 and TRBJ2-6, with 7 positions matching TRBD1. Germline-derived CDR1 and CDR2 are SNHLY and FYNNEI. This CDR3 contains 14 residues. The ends lost 9 bases at V and 1 base at J; junction bases unmatched: 3. CDR3: CARRTGSGANVLTF. The CDR3 DNA reads TGTGCCAGACGGACAGGTTCTGGGGCCAACGTCCTGACTTTC.

This sequence joins TRBV11-3 and TRBJ2-2; TRBD1 agrees at 9 bases. In germline, CDR1 is SGHNT, CDR2 YENEEA. Trimming took 1 base from V and 2 from J; bases not matched to a gene: 5. This CDR3 contains 17 residues. The CDR3 here is CASSLGRGQGNTGELFF. CDR3 nucleotides: TGTGCCAGCAGCTTAGGACGGGGACAGGGAAACACCGGGGAGCTGTTTTTT. Full variable domain (missing parts from reference TRBV11-3 and TRBJ2-2): EAGVVQSPRYKIIEKKQPVAFWCNPISGHNTLYWYLQNLGQGPELLIRYENEEAVDDSQLPKDRFSAERLKGVDSTLKIQPAELGDSAVYLCASSLGRGQGNTGELFFGEGSRLTVL.

CDR3 bases: TGTGCCAGCAGCTCGGGACAGGGGGCGCTGGGCACTGAAGCTTTCTTT. Translated, it gives CASSSGQGALGTEAFF. The chain employs TRBV5-4 and TRBJ1-1; the match to TRBD1 covers 12 bases. V gave up 3 bases and J gave up 4 bases; unmatched junction bases: 7. The CDR3 has 16 amino acids. Germline CDR1 SGHNT, CDR2 YYREEE (reference sequence).

The rearrangement links TRBV4-2 to TRBJ2-7; 7 nucleotides align to TRBD1. This CDR3 has 14 amino acids. CDR1 is LGHNA and CDR2 is YNFKEQ in the germline V gene. J was trimmed by 3 bases and V by 0 bases; bases with no gene match: 2. The CDR3: CASSQDTGDYEQYF. In nucleotides, the CDR3 is TGTGCCAGCAGCCAAGATACAGGGGACTACGAGCAGTACTTC.

The gene calls are TRBV6-5 and TRBJ2-7; TRBD1 matches at 8 bases. The CDR3 has 14 amino acids. Trimming removed 6 bases from V and 4 bases from J; junction bases left unmatched: 8. The V gene's germline CDR1 is MNHEY and CDR2 SVGAGI. CDR3 region: CASSKDRGGYEQYF. DNA of the CDR3: TGTGCCAGCAGCAAAGACAGGGGTGGGTACGAGCAGTACTTC.

This chain joins TRBV19 and TRBJ2-3; D possibly uses TRBD1 or TRBD2 (6 bases each). CDR1 LNHDA and CDR2 SQIVND come from the germline V gene (reference sequence). The CDR3 consists of 14 residues. The ends were cut back, 2 bases at V and 6 bases at J, with 12 bases in the middle. As DNA, the CDR3 is TGTGCCAGTAGTATAAGGGGGGACCCGGATACGCAGTATTTT. This translates into CASSIRGDPDTQYF. The variable domain in full, with the rest retrieved from reference TRBV19 and TRBJ2-3, is DGGITQSPKYLFRKEGQNVTLSCEQNLNHDAMYWYRQDPGQGLRLIYYSQIVNDFQKGDIAEGYSVSREKKESFPLTVTSAQKNPTAFYLCASSIRGDPDTQYFGPGTRLTVL.

This clone appeared once. The genes are TRBV29-1 and TRBJ2-7, with D hard to call. This CDR3 contains 15 residues. CDR1 and CDR2 from the germline V gene are SQVTM and ANQGSEA. The V end was cut by 4 bases, the J end by 2 bases, with 18 bases between. CDR3 coding DNA: TGCAGCGTTGTTTTCACGACCCATGGTCCCTACGAGCAGTACTTC. Encoded protein: CSVVFTTHGPYEQYF.

The chain combines TRBV5-1 with TRBJ1-4; TRBD1 matches at 8 bases. CDR1 and CDR2 (germline): SGHRS, YFSETQ. V shed 4 bases and J 7 bases; nucleotides not matched to a gene: 6. The CDR3 spans 14 residues. The CDR3 nucleotides are TGCGCCAGCAGCCAGGACAGGGAAGGTGAAAAACTGTTTTTT. The encoded protein is CASSQDREGEKLFF.

The chain joins TRBV6-5 to TRBJ1-1; D uncertain. CDR1 is MNHEY, CDR2 SVGAGI, per germline. The CDR3 is 13 amino acids. V was clipped by 6 bases and J by 0 bases, with 8 bases between them. As DNA, the CDR3 is TGTGCCAGCAGCCCGCCAATGAACACTGAAGCTTTCTTT. Its protein product is CASSPPMNTEAFF.

The chain joins TRBV28 to TRBJ1-4, with a tentative D call TRBD1 (6 bases). V shed 5 bases and J shed 8 bases, with 18 bases lying between them. Germline V gene data show CDR1 as MDHEN and CDR2 as SYDVKM. The CDR3 runs to 15 residues. CDR3: CASSTHRAGEEKLFF. CDR3 in DNA: TGTGCCAGCAGTACCCACAGGGCGGGGGAGGAAAAACTGTTTTTT.

The V gene is TRBV5-1, the J gene TRBJ2-6; D is uncertain. CDR3 size: 16 residues. V shed 6 bases and J shed 0 bases, with 13 bases lying between them. Per germline, CDR1 SGHRS and CDR2 YFSETQ. The CDR3 sequence: CASKPTETSGANVLTF. CDR3 DNA: TGCGCCAGCAAGCCGACCGAAACCTCTGGGGCCAACGTCCTGACTTTC.

This clone occurred a few times. The rearrangement uses TRBV2 and TRBJ2-2, with a possible D match to TRBD1 (6 bases). V lost 4 bases and J lost 5, with 14 bases in between. There are 15 residues in the CDR3. Per germline, CDR1 SNHLY and CDR2 FYNNEI. The CDR3 DNA reads TGTGCCAGCAGTGGTGCTAGGGGGTCGACCGGGGAGCTGTTTTTT. Translation: CASSGARGSTGELFF.

CDR3 residues: CASSPTGGTDTQYF. The CDR3 nucleotides are TGTGCCAGTAGTCCAACAGGGGGCACAGATACGCAGTATTTT. The chain couples TRBV19 to TRBJ2-3; 7 bases fit TRBD1. Trimming took 5 bases from V and 1 from J; bases not matched to a gene: 3. This CDR3 has 14 residues. Germline CDR1 and CDR2: LNHDA and SQIVND (reference sequence).